A selection of T cell receptor beta chains follows, all from one sample in a study of shared clonotypes between healthy human individuals. Profiling relied on immunoSEQ multiplex PCR, and the TCRdb table lists in-frame clones only, not all of them. The sample lists about 980,000 clones; over 75% were seen once. Sample: memory CD4+ T cells sorted from blood. These receptors were taken from a young man in good health. CDR3s include the opening cysteine and the closing phenylalanine or tryptophan. The D gene is left open where the match is weak. The listing skips clone size in some rows; elsewhere it reads once, few, many or a size class.

CDR3 DNA,CDR3 protein,clone size,J gene,D gene,V gene
TGTGCCAGCAGTCTGAGACGGGGAGAGGGATACGAGCAGTACTTC,CASSLRRGEGYEQYF,.,TRBJ2-7,.,TRBV6-1
TGTGCCAGCAGTTTAGCCCGGGAGGACACAGGAAAACTGTTTTTT,CASSLAREDTGKLFF,once,TRBJ1-4,.,TRBV27
TGTGCCAGCAGCCGACAGGGTCTGATTACAGATACGCAGTATTTT,CASSRQGLITDTQYF,.,TRBJ2-3,TRBD1,TRBV27
TGTGCCAGCAGCTCGCACTCGGGACAGTTATTCTACTTC,CASSSHSGQLFYF,.,TRBJ2-4,TRBD1,TRBV7-8
TGTGCCAGCCGTTTGGGGGGACCCGCTAACTATGGCTACACCTTC,CASRLGGPANYGYTF,.,TRBJ1-2,.,TRBV28
TGTGCCAGCTCACCAGGACACCTCTACGAGCAGTACTTC,CASSPGHLYEQYF,once,TRBJ2-7,.,TRBV18
TGTGCCAGCAGCTCCCCCGGGACAGGGGTCAATGAGCAGTTCTTC,CASSSPGTGVNEQFF,.,TRBJ2-1,TRBD1,TRBV7-6
TGTGCCAGCAGTGATTCAGGGTTGTACGAGCAGTACTTC,CASSDSGLYEQYF,.,TRBJ2-7,.,TRBV2
TGCAGCGTTGACAGGGGGGACTCCTACGAGCAGTACTTC,CSVDRGDSYEQYF,once,TRBJ2-7,.,TRBV29-1
TGTGCCAGCAGTTTCATAGGGGGCTATGGCTACACCTTC,CASSFIGGYGYTF,.,TRBJ1-2,.,TRBV28
TGTGCCAGCTCACCAATACGGGGGACGGGAGAGACCCAGTACTTC,CASSPIRGTGETQYF,.,TRBJ2-5,.,TRBV18
TGCGCCAGCAGCCCCGACAGTAGCAATCAGCCCCAGCATTTT,CASSPDSSNQPQHF,.,TRBJ1-5,.,TRBV5-1
TGTGCCAGCAGTTACGGGGTCACCTACGAGCAGTACTTC,CASSYGVTYEQYF,.,TRBJ2-7,.,TRBV6-5
TGTGCCTGGAGTAACGGAGACAATCAGCCCCAGCATTTT,CAWSNGDNQPQHF,.,TRBJ1-5,.,TRBV30
TGTGCCAGCTCACCGGGACAGAGTTCTTCACCCCTCCACTTT,CASSPGQSSSPLHF,.,TRBJ1-6,TRBD1,TRBV18
TGTGCCAGCACCCCCGCGGGGGGCGCGGACACTGAAGCTTTCTTT,CASTPAGGADTEAFF,.,TRBJ1-1,.,TRBV28
TGTGCCAGCAGCTTGGTTGACAGGGACGGCTACGAGCAGTACTTC,CASSLVDRDGYEQYF,many,TRBJ2-7,TRBD1,TRBV5-5
TGTGCCAGCAGCCAAGTGGGGACACGATCTGAGCAGTACTTC,CASSQVGTRSEQYF,.,TRBJ2-7,.,TRBV14